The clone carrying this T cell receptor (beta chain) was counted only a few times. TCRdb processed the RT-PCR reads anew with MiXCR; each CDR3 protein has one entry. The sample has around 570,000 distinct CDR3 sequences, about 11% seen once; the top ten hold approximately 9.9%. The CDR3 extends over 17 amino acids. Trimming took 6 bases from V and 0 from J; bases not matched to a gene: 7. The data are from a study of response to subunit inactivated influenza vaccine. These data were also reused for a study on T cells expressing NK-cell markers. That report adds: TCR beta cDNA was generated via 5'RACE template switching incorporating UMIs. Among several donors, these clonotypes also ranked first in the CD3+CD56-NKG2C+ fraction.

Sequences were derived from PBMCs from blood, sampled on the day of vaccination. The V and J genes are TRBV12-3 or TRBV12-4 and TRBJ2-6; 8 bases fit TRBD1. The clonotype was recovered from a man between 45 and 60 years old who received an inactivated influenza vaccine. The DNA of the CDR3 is TGTGCCAGCAGGCGGACAGGGATTAGCTCTGGGGCCAACGTCCTGACTTTC. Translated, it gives CASRRTGISSGANVLTF.